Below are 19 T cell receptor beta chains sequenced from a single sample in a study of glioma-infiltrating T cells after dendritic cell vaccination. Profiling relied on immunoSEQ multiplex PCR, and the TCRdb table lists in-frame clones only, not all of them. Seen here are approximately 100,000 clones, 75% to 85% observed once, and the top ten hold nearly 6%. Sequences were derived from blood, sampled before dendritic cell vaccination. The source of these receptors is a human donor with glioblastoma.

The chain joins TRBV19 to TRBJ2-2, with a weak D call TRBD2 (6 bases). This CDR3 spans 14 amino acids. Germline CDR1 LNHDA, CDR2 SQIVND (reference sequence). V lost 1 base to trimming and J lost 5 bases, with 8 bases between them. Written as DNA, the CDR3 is TGTGCCAGTAGTATAGGACTAGTTACCGGGGAGCTGTTTTTT. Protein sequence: CASSIGLVTGELFF.

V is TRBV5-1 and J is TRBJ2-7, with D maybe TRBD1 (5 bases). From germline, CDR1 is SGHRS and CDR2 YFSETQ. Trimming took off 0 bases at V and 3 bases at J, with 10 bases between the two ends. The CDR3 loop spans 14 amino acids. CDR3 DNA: TGCGCCAGCAGCTTGGCCCCAGGGATCTACGAGCAGTACTTC. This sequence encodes CASSLAPGIYEQYF.

This CDR3 reads CASSPPAGVYTEAFF. The CDR3 DNA reads TGTGCCAGCTCACCACCTGCAGGGGTCTACACTGAAGCTTTCTTT. The rearrangement uses TRBV18 and TRBJ1-1, with TRBD1 as a possible D gene (6 bases). The CDR3 sequence is 15 residues long. V lost 0 bases to trimming and J lost 3 bases, with 11 bases between them. Per the germline V gene, CDR1 is KGHSH and CDR2 is LQKENI.

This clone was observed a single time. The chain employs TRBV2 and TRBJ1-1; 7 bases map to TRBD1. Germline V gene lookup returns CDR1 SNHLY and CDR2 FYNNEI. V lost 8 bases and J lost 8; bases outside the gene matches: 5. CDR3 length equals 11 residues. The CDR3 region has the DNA TGTGCCAGCGGGGCGGACAGGGAAGCTTTCTTT. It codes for CASGADREAFF.

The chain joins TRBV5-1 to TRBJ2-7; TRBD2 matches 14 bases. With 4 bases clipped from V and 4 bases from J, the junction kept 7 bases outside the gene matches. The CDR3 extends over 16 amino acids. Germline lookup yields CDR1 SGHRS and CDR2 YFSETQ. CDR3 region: CASSPGTSGGRYEQYF. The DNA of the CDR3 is TGCGCCAGCAGCCCCGGGACTAGCGGGGGTCGGTACGAGCAGTACTTC.

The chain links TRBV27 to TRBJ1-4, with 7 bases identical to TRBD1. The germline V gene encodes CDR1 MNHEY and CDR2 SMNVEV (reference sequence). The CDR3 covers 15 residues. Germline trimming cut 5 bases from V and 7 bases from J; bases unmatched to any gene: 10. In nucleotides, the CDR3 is TGTGCCAGCAGTCCTACCCCAGGGGGAAGTGAAAAACTGTTTTTT. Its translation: CASSPTPGGSEKLFF. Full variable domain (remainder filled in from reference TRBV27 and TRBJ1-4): EAQVTQNPRYLITVTGKKLTVTCSQNMNHEYMSWYRQDPGLGLRQIYYSMNVEVTDKGDVPEGYKVSRKEKRNFPLILESPSPNQTSLYFCASSPTPGGSEKLFFGSGTQLSVL.

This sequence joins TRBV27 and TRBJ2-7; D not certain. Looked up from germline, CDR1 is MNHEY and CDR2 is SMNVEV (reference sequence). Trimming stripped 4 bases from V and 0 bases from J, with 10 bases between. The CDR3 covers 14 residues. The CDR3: CASSSILTSYEQYF. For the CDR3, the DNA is TGTGCCAGCAGTTCTATTCTTACCTCCTACGAGCAGTACTTC.

This chain's CDR3 is CSVAVGRDTEAFF. Written as DNA, the CDR3 is TGCAGCGTTGCGGTAGGGCGGGACACTGAAGCTTTCTTT. V usage is TRBV29-1 and J usage is TRBJ1-1; D uncertain. V shed 4 bases and J shed 3 bases, with 12 bases lying between them. Germline CDR1 SQVTM, CDR2 ANQGSEA. CDR3 size: 13 residues.

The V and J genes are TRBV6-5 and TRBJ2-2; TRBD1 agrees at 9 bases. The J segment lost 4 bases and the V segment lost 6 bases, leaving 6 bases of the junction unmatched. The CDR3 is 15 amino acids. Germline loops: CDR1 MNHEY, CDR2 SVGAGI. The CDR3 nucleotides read TGTGCCAGCAGCCCACAGGGGGCTTTCACCGGGGAGCTGTTTTTT. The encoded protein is CASSPQGAFTGELFF.

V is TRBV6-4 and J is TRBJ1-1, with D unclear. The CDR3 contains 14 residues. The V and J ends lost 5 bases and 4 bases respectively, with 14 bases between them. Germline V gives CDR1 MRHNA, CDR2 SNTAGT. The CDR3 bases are TGTGCCAGCAGTCCCGGGTGGGAGGCCACTGAAGCTTTCTTT. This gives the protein CASSPGWEATEAFF.

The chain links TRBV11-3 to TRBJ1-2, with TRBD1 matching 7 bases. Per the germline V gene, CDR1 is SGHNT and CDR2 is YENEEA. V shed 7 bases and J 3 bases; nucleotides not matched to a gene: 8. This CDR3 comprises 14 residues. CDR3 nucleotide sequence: TGTGCCAGCACTCGAACGGGACAGTACTATGGCTACACCTTC. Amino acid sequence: CASTRTGQYYGYTF.

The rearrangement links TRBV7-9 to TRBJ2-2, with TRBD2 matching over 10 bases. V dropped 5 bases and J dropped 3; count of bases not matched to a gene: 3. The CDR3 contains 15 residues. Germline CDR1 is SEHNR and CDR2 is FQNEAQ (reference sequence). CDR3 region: CASSRSGGDTGELFF. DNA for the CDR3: TGTGCCAGCAGCAGAAGCGGGGGGGACACCGGGGAGCTGTTTTTT.

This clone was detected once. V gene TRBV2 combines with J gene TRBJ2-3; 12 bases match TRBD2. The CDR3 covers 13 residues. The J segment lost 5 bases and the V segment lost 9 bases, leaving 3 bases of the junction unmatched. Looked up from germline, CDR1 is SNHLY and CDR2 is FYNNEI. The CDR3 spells CARAGLAGDTQYF. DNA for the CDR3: TGTGCCAGGGCGGGACTAGCGGGAGATACGCAGTATTTT.

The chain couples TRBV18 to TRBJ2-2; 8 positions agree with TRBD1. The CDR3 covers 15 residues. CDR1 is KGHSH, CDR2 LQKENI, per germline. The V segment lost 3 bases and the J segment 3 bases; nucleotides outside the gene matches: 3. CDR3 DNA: TGTGCCAGCTCACCGAACAGGGGGGACACCGGGGAGCTGTTTTTT. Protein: CASSPNRGDTGELFF.

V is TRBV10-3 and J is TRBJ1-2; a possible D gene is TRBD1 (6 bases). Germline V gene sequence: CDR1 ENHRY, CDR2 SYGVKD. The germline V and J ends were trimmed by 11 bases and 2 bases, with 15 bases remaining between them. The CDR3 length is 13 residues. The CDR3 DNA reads TGTGCCGCTACAGGGTGGACGAACTATGGCTACACCTTC. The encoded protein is CAATGWTNYGYTF.

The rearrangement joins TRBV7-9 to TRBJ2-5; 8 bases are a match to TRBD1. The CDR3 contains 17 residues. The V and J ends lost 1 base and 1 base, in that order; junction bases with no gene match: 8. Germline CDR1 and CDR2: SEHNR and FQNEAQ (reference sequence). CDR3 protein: CASSLEQGGSAQETQYF. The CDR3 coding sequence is TGTGCCAGCAGCTTAGAACAGGGGGGATCGGCCCAAGAGACCCAGTACTTC.

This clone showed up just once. The CDR3 DNA sequence: TGCGCCAGCAGCTTGGTACTAGCGGGGGATGAGCAGTACTTC. Protein product: CASSLVLAGDEQYF. The chain uses TRBV5-1 and TRBJ2-7, with TRBD2 matching over 11 bases. Germline V CDR1 and CDR2: SGHRS, YFSETQ. The CDR3 extends over 14 amino acids. V lost 0 bases and J lost 7; bases outside the gene matches: 3. Based on the CDR3 plus reference TRBV5-1 and TRBJ2-7, the full variable domain is KAGVTQTPRYLIKTRGQQVTLSCSPISGHRSVSWYQQTPGQGLQFLFEYFSETQRNKGNFPGRFSGRQFSNSRSEMNVSTLELGDSALYLCASSLVLAGDEQYFGPGTRLTVT.

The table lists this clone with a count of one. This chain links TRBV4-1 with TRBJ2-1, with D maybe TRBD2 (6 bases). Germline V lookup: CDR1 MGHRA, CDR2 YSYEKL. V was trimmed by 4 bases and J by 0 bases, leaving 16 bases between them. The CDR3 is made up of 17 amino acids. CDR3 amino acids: CASSPSTGTPSYNEQFF. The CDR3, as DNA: TGCGCCAGCAGCCCCTCTACCGGGACTCCCTCCTACAATGAGCAGTTCTTC.

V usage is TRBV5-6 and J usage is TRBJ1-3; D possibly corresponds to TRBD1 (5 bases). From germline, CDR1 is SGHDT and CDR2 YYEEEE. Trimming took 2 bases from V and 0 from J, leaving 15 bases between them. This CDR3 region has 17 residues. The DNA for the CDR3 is TGTGCCAGCAGCTTTCTTGACAGACTCACCTCTGGAAACACCATATATTTT. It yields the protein CASSFLDRLTSGNTIYF.